The 20 T cell receptor beta chains listed next were all sequenced from one sample in a study of blood T cell repertoires in COVID-19. Profiling relied on immunoSEQ multiplex PCR, and the TCRdb table lists in-frame clones only, not all of them. The top ten clones hold approximately 8% of a sample with 200,000 to 250,000 clones, almost 85% of them seen once. What was sequenced was peripheral blood. The receptors stem from a woman aged 45-65 years with active or convalescent COVID-19.

This rearrangement joins TRBV6-5 to TRBJ2-7; 7 bases align to TRBD1. CDR3 length equals 15 residues. The V gene's germline CDR1 is MNHEY and CDR2 SVGAGI. Trimming cost V 7 bases and J 2 bases; bases outside gene matches: 11. CDR3: CASMARDRGTYEQYF. The CDR3 nucleotides are TGTGCCAGCATGGCCCGGGACAGAGGCACCTACGAGCAGTACTTC.

DNA of the CDR3: TGCGCCAGCAGCTTGTCAGGGGTTAACAATCAGCCCCAGCATTTT. Translated: CASSLSGVNNQPQHF. The genes are TRBV5-1 and TRBJ1-5, with a weak D call TRBD1 (6 bases). The V end lost 1 base, the J end lost 3 bases, and 11 bases lay between the germline ends. The CDR3 is 15 amino acids. Germline-derived CDR1 and CDR2 are SGHRS and YFSETQ.

For the CDR3, the DNA is TGCAGTGCTAGTGTACCAGCGGAGACCCAGTACTTC. Translating it yields CSASVPAETQYF. This chain links TRBV20-1 with TRBJ2-5; D gene ambiguous. In germline, CDR1 is DFQATT, CDR2 SNEGSKA (reference sequence). The ends were cut back, 3 bases at V and 5 bases at J, with 10 bases in the middle. The length of the CDR3 is 12 residues.

This sequence joins TRBV12-5 and TRBJ1-5, with 11 bases aligning to TRBD1. Germline CDR1 is LGHNT and CDR2 is FRNRAP. V lost 6 bases to trimming and J lost 0 bases; unmatched junction nucleotides: 10. The length of the CDR3 is 18 residues. The CDR3, as DNA: TGTGCTAGTGGCCCTCCGGGACAGGGGGTAAATAGCAATCAGCCCCAGCATTTT. Translating gives CASGPPGQGVNSNQPQHF.

The chain is built from TRBV13 and TRBJ2-3; 13 positions match TRBD2. Per germline, CDR1 PRHDT and CDR2 FYEKMQ (reference sequence). This CDR3 region has 16 residues. V trimming: 4 bases; J trimming: 7 bases; junction bases outside the gene matches: 8. As DNA, the CDR3 is TGTGCCAGCAGCTCCACGCGACTAGCGGGAGGTAATACGCAGTATTTT. Its protein is CASSSTRLAGGNTQYF.

The chain employs TRBV6-5 and TRBJ2-5, with 10 positions matching TRBD1. The CDR3 consists of 15 residues. Germline CDR1 and CDR2: MNHEY and SVGAGI. Trimming took 5 bases from V and 3 from J; bases not matched to a gene: 6. The CDR3 DNA reads TGTGCCAGCAGTAGACCGGGACAGGGGAAAGAGACCCAGTACTTC. This codes for CASSRPGQGKETQYF.

The chain carries TRBV6-1 and TRBJ1-1; D is ambiguous. Trimming removed 3 bases from V and 11 bases from J, with 16 bases in between. Germline lookup yields CDR1 MNHNS and CDR2 SASEGT. The CDR3 runs 13 residues. Here the CDR3 reads CASSDGGRAGAFF. CDR3 coding DNA: TGTGCCAGCAGTGATGGAGGGAGGGCCGGGGCTTTCTTT.

The CDR3 sequence is CASSLVGWHNEQFF. The CDR3 DNA reads as TGTGCCAGCAGCTTAGTTGGCTGGCACAATGAGCAGTTCTTC. The chain recombines TRBV7-2 with TRBJ2-1; D call uncertain. The germline CDR1 and CDR2 sequences are SGHTA and FQGNSA. Trimming left V 1 base short and J 5 bases short, with 9 bases between. The CDR3 is 14 amino acids.

This chain joins TRBV7-2 and TRBJ2-1; weak D call: TRBD1 (6 bases). V was clipped by 4 bases and J by 8 bases, with 21 bases between them. CDR3 length equals 16 residues. The germline V gene encodes CDR1 SGHTA and CDR2 FQGNSA. Here the CDR3 DNA reads TGTGCCAGCAGCTCCCCTAGCAAACAGGGTTTGCATGAGCAGTTCTTC. Translating it yields CASSSPSKQGLHEQFF.

This rearrangement joins TRBV6-5 to TRBJ2-1; 10 bases map to TRBD1. V was pared by 5 bases and J by 6 bases, with 7 bases of the junction left unmatched. CDR1 is MNHEY, CDR2 SVGAGI, per germline. This CDR3 contains 15 residues. The CDR3 region is CASSKPGQGTNEQFF. The DNA for the CDR3 is TGTGCCAGCAGTAAGCCGGGACAGGGGACCAATGAGCAGTTCTTC.

J is TRBJ2-3 and V is TRBV2; 7 bases match TRBD2. The germline V gene has CDR1 SNHLY and CDR2 FYNNEI. CDR3 length: 14 amino acids. Trimming at V came to 4 bases and at J to 0 bases, leaving 1 base not matched to a gene. CDR3 sequence reads: CASSVGLSTDTQYF. The CDR3 DNA follows: TGTGCCAGCAGTGTGGGACTAAGCACAGATACGCAGTATTTT. The variable domain in full, with the rest retrieved from reference TRBV2 and TRBJ2-3, is EPEVTQTPSHQVTQMGQEVILRCVPISNHLYFYWYRQILGQKVEFLVSFYNNEISEKSEIFDDQFSVERPDGSNFTLKIRSTKLEDSAMYFCASSVGLSTDTQYFGPGTRLTVL.

The chain carries TRBV12-3 or TRBV12-4 and TRBJ2-1; 7 bases align to TRBD2. V lost 7 bases and J lost 9; bases outside the gene matches: 3. The CDR3 sequence is 11 residues long. The CDR3: CASIRGVEQFF. In DNA, the CDR3 is TGTGCCAGCATCCGGGGGGTTGAGCAGTTCTTC.

The chain links TRBV30 to TRBJ1-5; TRBD1 might be the D (5 bases). Germline CDR1 GTSNPN, CDR2 SVGIG (reference sequence). The V gene lost 4 bases and the J gene lost 1 base, with 14 bases spanning the gap. The CDR3 extends over 15 amino acids. The CDR3 nucleotides are TGTGCCTGGACCGGCGGTCGGGGGAGCAATCAGCCCCAGCATTTT. Its translation: CAWTGGRGSNQPQHF.

The rearrangement links TRBV12-3 or TRBV12-4 to TRBJ1-2; a possible D gene is TRBD1 (6 bases). The CDR3 contains 13 residues. Trimming took off 6 bases at V and 3 bases at J, with 11 bases between the two ends. CDR3 sequence: CASSPGHDYGYTF. CDR3 nucleotide sequence: TGTGCCAGCAGCCCGGGACACGACTATGGCTACACCTTC.

The rearrangement links TRBV2 to TRBJ2-3; TRBD2 matches at 13 bases. CDR1 and CDR2 from the germline V gene are SNHLY and FYNNEI. The CDR3 spans 16 residues. V trimming: 6 bases; J trimming: 5 bases; junction bases outside the gene matches: 8. In DNA form, the CDR3 reads TGTGCCAGCAGCCAAACTAGCGGGGGGGGAATAGATACGCAGTATTTT. The encoded protein is CASSQTSGGGIDTQYF.

This clone has a single count. The rearrangement links TRBV25-1 to TRBJ1-4; the D gene is possibly TRBD1 (5 bases). Germline lookup yields CDR1 MGHDK and CDR2 SYGVNS. The CDR3 totals 15 residues. With 1 base removed from V and 6 bases from J, the gap between germline ends came to 12 bases. The CDR3, as DNA: TGTGCCAGCAGTGAATTGGGGGAGGGTGATGAAAAACTGTTTTTT. Translating it yields CASSELGEGDEKLFF.

J is TRBJ2-1 and V is TRBV30, with D tentatively TRBD2 (5 bases). Germline V CDR1 and CDR2: GTSNPN, SVGIG (reference sequence). The length of the CDR3 is 12 residues. V was shortened by 0 bases and J by 7 bases, with 7 bases between the two germline ends. CDR3 loop: CAWSVRGNEQFF. Written as DNA, the CDR3 is TGTGCCTGGAGTGTAAGAGGGAATGAGCAGTTCTTC.

CDR3 protein: CASNRGGGTDTQYF. The DNA of the CDR3 is TGTGCCAGCAACAGAGGGGGTGGCACAGATACGCAGTATTTT. V gene TRBV7-3 combines with J gene TRBJ2-3, with D possibly being TRBD1 (6 bases). Germline-derived CDR1 and CDR2 are SGHTA and FQGTGA. Trimming left V 7 bases short and J 1 base short, with 12 bases between. The CDR3 contains 14 residues.

This chain uses TRBV7-9 with TRBJ1-2; 8 bases match TRBD1. Germline V CDR1 and CDR2: SEHNR, FQNEAQ (reference sequence). V was pared by 5 bases and J by 8 bases, with 16 bases of the junction left unmatched. CDR3 length equals 16 residues. DNA of the CDR3: TGTGCCAGCAGCCAGGACAGGGTGTATTCGATTGAGGGCTACACCTTC. It yields the protein CASSQDRVYSIEGYTF.

The chain uses TRBV7-3 and TRBJ2-2; 8 bases map to TRBD2. CDR1 SGHTA and CDR2 FQGTGA come from the germline V gene. Trimming cost V 5 bases and J 7 bases; bases outside gene matches: 0. The CDR3 sequence is 12 residues long. The CDR3: CASSGTSGELFF. CDR3 coding DNA: TGTGCCAGCAGCGGGACTAGCGGGGAGCTGTTTTTT.